The 15 T cell receptor beta chains reported below all come from one sample, sequenced in a study of OX40 agonist ivuxolimab in advanced cancers. The assay was immunoSEQ multiplex PCR, and TCRdb's table has in-frame clones only and misses some. This table holds tens of thousands of clones, about 85% found once. Sample: CD4+ or CD8+ T cells sorted from blood, taken in a trial of the OX40 agonist ivuxolimab. Source of these receptors: an adult with an advanced solid tumor such as melanoma, head and neck, liver or kidney cancer.

The V and J genes are TRBV5-1 and TRBJ2-5, with D hard to call. Gene TRBJ2-7 matches the end of the DNA better, so the J call may be wrong. The CDR3 is made up of 15 amino acids. CDR1 is SGHRS and CDR2 is YFSETQ in the germline V gene. The CDR3 DNA reads as TGCGCCAGCAGCCCCGTTAGGGCCGCCTCCTACGAGCAGTACTTC. This sequence encodes CASSPVRAASYEQYF.

This chain joins TRBV7-9 and TRBJ2-7; the D gene is possibly TRBD1 (5 bases). The CDR3 is 12 residues long. Germline-derived CDR1 and CDR2 are SEHNR and FQNEAQ (reference sequence). The V and J ends lost 11 bases and 4 bases respectively, with 15 bases between them. CDR3 sequence reads: CAVAGRTYEQYF. CDR3 DNA sequence: TGTGCCGTAGCAGGGCGCACATACGAGCAGTACTTC.

V gene TRBV10-3 combines with J gene TRBJ2-2; 8 bases match TRBD2. Germline-derived CDR1 and CDR2 are ENHRY and SYGVKD. CDR3 length equals 17 residues. V was pared by 3 bases and J by 1 base, with 7 bases of the junction left unmatched. The CDR3 bases are TGTGCCATCAGTGACCCACTAGCGGAGAGGAACACCGGGGAGCTGTTTTTT. It codes for CAISDPLAERNTGELFF.

The chain combines TRBV15 with TRBJ2-1, with TRBD1 matching 9 bases. J was trimmed by 5 bases and V by 5 bases; bases with no gene match: 1. Germline values: CDR1 LNHNV, CDR2 YYDKDF (reference sequence). CDR3 length: 13 amino acids. CDR3 residues: CATSGTGNNEQFF. As DNA, the CDR3 is TGTGCCACCAGCGGGACAGGGAACAATGAGCAGTTCTTC.

The chain is built from TRBV7-7 and TRBJ2-1; 8 bases match TRBD1. Germline V lookup: CDR1 SSHAT, CDR2 FNYEAQ (reference sequence). This CDR3 has 17 amino acids. V shed 2 bases, J shed 2 bases, and the junction held 8 bases outside the gene matches. Written as DNA, the CDR3 is TGTGCCAGCAGCTTATTCCAGGGACAGGTCGCCTACAATGAGCAGTTCTTC. The encoded protein is CASSLFQGQVAYNEQFF.

This rearrangement joins TRBV9 to TRBJ2-2, with a tentative D call TRBD1 (5 bases). The ends were cut back, 5 bases at V and 6 bases at J, with 11 bases in the middle. CDR1 and CDR2 (germline): SGDLS, YYNGEE. CDR3 size: 13 residues. The CDR3 DNA reads as TGTGCCAGCAGTTGGGGCGCGGCCGGGGAGCTGTTTTTT. Protein product: CASSWGAAGELFF.

The chain is built from TRBV20-1 and TRBJ2-7, with unresolved D. The CDR3 loop spans 11 amino acids. The germline CDR1 and CDR2 sequences are DFQATT and SNEGSKA (reference sequence). V was cut by 5 bases and J by 0 bases, with 5 bases left in between. DNA of the CDR3: TGCAGTGCTCCCCGCTCCTACGAGCAGTACTTC. It codes for CSAPRSYEQYF.

This sequence joins TRBV25-1 and TRBJ1-1; D remains unclear. Germline V gene lookup returns CDR1 MGHDK and CDR2 SYGVNS. Trimming pared 4 bases from V and 3 bases from J, leaving 12 bases between. The CDR3 is 14 amino acids. CDR3 residues: CASSVRHGDTEAFF. CDR3 DNA: TGTGCCAGCAGTGTACGACACGGGGACACTGAAGCTTTCTTT.

V is TRBV21-1 and J is TRBJ1-4; TRBD1 was called by the table and not checked on the DNA. TRBV21-1 is classified as a pseudogene. The CDR3 runs 14 residues. The CDR3 loop reads CASRPKTGPEKLFF. The CDR3 DNA is TGTGCCAGCAGACCCAAAACAGGGCCTGAAAAACTGTTTTTT.

The chain links TRBV27 to TRBJ1-1; no clear D gene. In germline, CDR1 is MNHEY, CDR2 SMNVEV (reference sequence). This CDR3 is built from 14 residues. V gave up 3 bases and J gave up 2 bases, with 10 bases separating them. The CDR3 nucleotides read TGTGCCAGCAGTTTCGATGGTGGTAACACTGAAGCTTTCTTT. This translates into CASSFDGGNTEAFF.

This clone has a handful of counts. The chain combines TRBV5-4 with TRBJ2-7; D could derive from TRBD1 or TRBD2 (5 bases each). The CDR3 is 14 residues long. CDR1 is SGHNT and CDR2 is YYREEE in the germline V gene (reference sequence). V lost 0 bases and J 3 bases, leaving 10 bases between the germline ends. This chain's CDR3 is CASSLDEGFYEQYV. In DNA form, the CDR3 reads TGTGCCAGCAGCTTGGATGAGGGGTTCTACGAGCAGTACGTC.

The rearrangement uses TRBV6-5 and TRBJ1-1, with 7 positions matching TRBD1. The CDR3 is made up of 12 amino acids. Germline CDR1 MNHEY, CDR2 SVGAGI. Losses at the gene ends were 5 bases for V and 12 bases for J; bases not matched to a gene: 9. As DNA, the CDR3 is TGTGCCAGCAGTACAGGGGATGTGTTATCTTTCTTT. Its protein is CASSTGDVLSFF.

Only a few counts were recorded for this clone. The chain has TRBV28 and TRBJ2-3; TRBD2 aligns across 8 bases. This CDR3 spans 16 amino acids. CDR1 is MDHEN, CDR2 SYDVKM, per germline. With 4 bases clipped from V and 3 bases from J, the junction kept 9 bases outside the gene matches. For the CDR3, the DNA is TGTGCCAGCAGTTCCGCTTGGGGCGGGGGGACAGATACGCAGTATTTT. This codes for CASSSAWGGGTDTQYF. Complete variable domain (other parts from reference TRBV28 and TRBJ2-3): DVKVTQSSRYLVKRTGEKVFLECVQDMDHENMFWYRQDPGLGLRLIYFSYDVKMKEKGDIPEGYSVSREKKERFSLILESASTNQTSMYLCASSSAWGGGTDTQYFGPGTRLTVL.

The chain joins TRBV10-3 to TRBJ1-3; D gene ambiguous. The CDR3 contains 18 residues. Germline values: CDR1 ENHRY, CDR2 SYGVKD. Trimming took off 0 bases at V and 0 bases at J, with 15 bases between the two ends. Written as DNA, the CDR3 is TGTGCCATCAGTGAGTCAGCGAGCCATTCTGTCTCTGGAAACACCATATATTTT. Protein product: CAISESASHSVSGNTIYF.

The gene calls are TRBV7-2 and TRBJ2-3; 11 bases are a match to TRBD2. The V and J ends lost 6 bases and 3 bases, in that order; junction bases with no gene match: 11. CDR3 length equals 17 residues. Germline CDR1 and CDR2: SGHTA and FQGNSA. The CDR3: CASRGSSGGPKTDTQYF. The DNA for the CDR3 is TGTGCCAGCAGAGGTTCTAGCGGGGGGCCAAAAACAGATACGCAGTATTTT.